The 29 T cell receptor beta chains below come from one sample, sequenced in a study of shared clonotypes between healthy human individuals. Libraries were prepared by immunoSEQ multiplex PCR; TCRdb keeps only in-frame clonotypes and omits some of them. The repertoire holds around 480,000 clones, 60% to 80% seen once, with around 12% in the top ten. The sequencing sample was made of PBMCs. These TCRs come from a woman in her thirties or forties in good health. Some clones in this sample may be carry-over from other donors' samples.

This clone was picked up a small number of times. In nucleotides, the CDR3 is TGTGCCAGCACCGAGACGGGAGAGGGGTACAATGAGCAGTTCTTC. Encoded protein: CASTETGEGYNEQFF. The chain couples TRBV6-4 to TRBJ2-1; a possible D gene is TRBD2 (6 bases). V lost 7 bases and J lost 4, with 17 bases in between. This CDR3 contains 15 residues. In germline, CDR1 is MRHNA, CDR2 SNTAGT.

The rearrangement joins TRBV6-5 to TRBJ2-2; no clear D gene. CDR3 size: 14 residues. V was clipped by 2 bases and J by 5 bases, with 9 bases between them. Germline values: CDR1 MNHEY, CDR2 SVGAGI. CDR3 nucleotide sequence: TGTGCCAGCAGTTACAAGCAAGAGACCGGGGAGCTGTTTTTT. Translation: CASSYKQETGELFF.

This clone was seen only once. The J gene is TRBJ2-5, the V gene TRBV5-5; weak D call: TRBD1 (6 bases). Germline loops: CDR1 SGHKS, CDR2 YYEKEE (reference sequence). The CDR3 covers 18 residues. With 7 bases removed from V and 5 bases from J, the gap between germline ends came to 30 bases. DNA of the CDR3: TGTGCCAGCTCCGTCCCCCGGGACACCAACGTAAGGGGGGAGACCCAGTACTTC. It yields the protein CASSVPRDTNVRGETQYF.

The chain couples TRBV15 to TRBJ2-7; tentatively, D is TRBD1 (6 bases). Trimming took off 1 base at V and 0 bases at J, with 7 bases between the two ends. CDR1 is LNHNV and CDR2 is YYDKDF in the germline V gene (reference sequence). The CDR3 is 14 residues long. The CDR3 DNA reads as TGTGCCACCAGCAGAGCACAGGGCTCCTACGAGCAGTACTTC. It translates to CATSRAQGSYEQYF.

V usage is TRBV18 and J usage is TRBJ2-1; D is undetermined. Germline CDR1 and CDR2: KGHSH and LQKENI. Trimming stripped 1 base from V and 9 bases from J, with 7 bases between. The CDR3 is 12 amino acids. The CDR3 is CASSPQTTEQFF. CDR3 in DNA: TGTGCCAGCTCACCACAAACTACTGAGCAGTTCTTC.

CDR3: CSAAGTAGYGYTF. DNA for the CDR3: TGCAGCGCCGCAGGGACAGCGGGGTATGGCTACACCTTC. J is TRBJ1-2 and V is TRBV29-1; 7 nucleotides align to TRBD1. The CDR3 runs to 13 residues. Germline V gene data show CDR1 as SQVTM and CDR2 as ANQGSEA. The J segment lost 5 bases and the V segment lost 7 bases, leaving 10 bases of the junction unmatched.

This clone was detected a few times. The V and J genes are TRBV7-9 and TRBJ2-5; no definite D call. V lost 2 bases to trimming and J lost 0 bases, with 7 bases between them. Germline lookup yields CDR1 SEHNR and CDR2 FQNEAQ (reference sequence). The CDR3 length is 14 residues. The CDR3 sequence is CASSLFQDQETQYF. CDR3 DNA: TGTGCCAGCAGCTTATTCCAGGACCAAGAGACCCAGTACTTC.

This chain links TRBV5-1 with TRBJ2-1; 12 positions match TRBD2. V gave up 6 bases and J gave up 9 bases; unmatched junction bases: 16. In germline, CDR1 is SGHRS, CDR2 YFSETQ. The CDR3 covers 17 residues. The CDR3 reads CASTLEPGLAGFSEQFF. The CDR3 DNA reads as TGCGCCAGCACCTTAGAGCCGGGACTAGCGGGTTTCAGTGAGCAGTTCTTC.

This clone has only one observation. The CDR3 DNA reads as TGTGCCAGCAGTGAAGAGCGGGCCCGAGCCAAAAACATTCAGTACTTC. Its protein product is CASSEERARAKNIQYF. The gene calls are TRBV6-1 and TRBJ2-4; TRBD2 is a possible D gene (6 bases). Trimming shortened V by 1 base and J by 0 bases, and 10 bases separated the two germline ends. This CDR3 has 16 amino acids. Germline CDR1 and CDR2: MNHNS and SASEGT.

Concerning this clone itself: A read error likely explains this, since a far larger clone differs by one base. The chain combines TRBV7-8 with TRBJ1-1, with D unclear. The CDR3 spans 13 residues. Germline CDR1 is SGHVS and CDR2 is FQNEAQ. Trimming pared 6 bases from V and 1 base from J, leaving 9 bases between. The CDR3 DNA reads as TGTGCCAGCAGTCCCACAGCGAACACTGAAGCTTTCTTT. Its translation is CASSPTANTEAFF.

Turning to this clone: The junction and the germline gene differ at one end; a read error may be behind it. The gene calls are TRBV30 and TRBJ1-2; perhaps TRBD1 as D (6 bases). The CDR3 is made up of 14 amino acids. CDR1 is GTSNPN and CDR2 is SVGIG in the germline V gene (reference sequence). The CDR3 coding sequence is TGTACCTGGAGTGTACTGTCGGGGGCGGGTGGCTACACCTTC. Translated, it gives CTWSVLSGAGGYTF.

The CDR3: CASSSDQGVRNQPQHF. The CDR3 coding sequence is TGTGCCAGCAGTTCGGACCAGGGAGTTCGCAATCAGCCCCAGCATTTT. The gene calls are TRBV28 and TRBJ1-5, with D possibly TRBD1 on 5 matching bases. The V gene's germline CDR1 is MDHEN and CDR2 SYDVKM. V was shortened by 4 bases and J by 2 bases, with 15 bases between the two germline ends. The length of the CDR3 is 16 residues. Using reference TRBV28 and TRBJ1-5 for the parts outside the CDR3, the full variable domain is DVKVTQSSRYLVKRTGEKVFLECVQDMDHENMFWYRQDPGLGLRLIYFSYDVKMKEKGDIPEGYSVSREKKERFSLILESASTNQTSMYLCASSSDQGVRNQPQHFGDGTRLSIL.

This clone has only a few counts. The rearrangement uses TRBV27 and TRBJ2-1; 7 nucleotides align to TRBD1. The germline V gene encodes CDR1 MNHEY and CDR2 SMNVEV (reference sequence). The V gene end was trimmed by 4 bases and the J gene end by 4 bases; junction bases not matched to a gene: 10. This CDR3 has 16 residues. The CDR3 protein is CASSSGRTGLYNEQFF. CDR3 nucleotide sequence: TGTGCCAGCAGTTCCGGCCGGACAGGACTTTACAATGAGCAGTTCTTC.

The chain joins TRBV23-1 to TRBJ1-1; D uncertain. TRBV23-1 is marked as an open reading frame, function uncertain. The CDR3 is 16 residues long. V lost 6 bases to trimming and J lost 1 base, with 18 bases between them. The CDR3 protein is CASSRNKGRTNTEAFF. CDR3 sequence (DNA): TGCGCCAGCAGCCGAAACAAAGGACGGACGAACACTGAAGCTTTCTTT.

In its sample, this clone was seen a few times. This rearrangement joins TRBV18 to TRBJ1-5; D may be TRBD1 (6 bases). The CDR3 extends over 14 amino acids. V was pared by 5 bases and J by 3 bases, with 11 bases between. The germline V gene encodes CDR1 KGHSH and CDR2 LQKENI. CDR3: CASSTTGFNQPQHF. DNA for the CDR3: TGTGCCAGCTCAACGACAGGCTTCAATCAGCCCCAGCATTTT.

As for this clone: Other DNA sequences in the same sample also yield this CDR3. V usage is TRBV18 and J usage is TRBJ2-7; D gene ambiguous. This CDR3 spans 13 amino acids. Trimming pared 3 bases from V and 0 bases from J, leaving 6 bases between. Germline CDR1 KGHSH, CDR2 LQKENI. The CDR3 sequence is CASSPPSSYEQYF. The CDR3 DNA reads TGTGCCAGCTCACCCCCCAGCTCCTACGAGCAGTACTTC.

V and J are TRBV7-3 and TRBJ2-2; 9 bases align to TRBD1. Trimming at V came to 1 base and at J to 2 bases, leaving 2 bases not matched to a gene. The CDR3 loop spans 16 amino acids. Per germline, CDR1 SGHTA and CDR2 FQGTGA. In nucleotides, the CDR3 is TGTGCCAGCAGCTTAATGGGACAGGGTAACACCGGGGAGCTGTTTTTT. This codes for CASSLMGQGNTGELFF.

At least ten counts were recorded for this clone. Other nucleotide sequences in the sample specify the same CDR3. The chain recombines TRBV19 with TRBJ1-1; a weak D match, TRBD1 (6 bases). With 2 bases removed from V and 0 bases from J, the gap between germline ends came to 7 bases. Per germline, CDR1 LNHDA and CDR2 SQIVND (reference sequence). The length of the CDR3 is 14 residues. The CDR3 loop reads CASSIPGVNTEAFF. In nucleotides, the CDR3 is TGTGCCAGTAGTATACCAGGGGTGAACACTGAAGCTTTCTTT.

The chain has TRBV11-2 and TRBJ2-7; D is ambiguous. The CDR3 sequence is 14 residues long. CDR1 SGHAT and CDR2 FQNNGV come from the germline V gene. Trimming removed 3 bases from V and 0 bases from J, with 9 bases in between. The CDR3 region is CASSFEVFSYEQYF. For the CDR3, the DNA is TGTGCCAGCAGCTTTGAGGTTTTCTCCTACGAGCAGTACTTC.

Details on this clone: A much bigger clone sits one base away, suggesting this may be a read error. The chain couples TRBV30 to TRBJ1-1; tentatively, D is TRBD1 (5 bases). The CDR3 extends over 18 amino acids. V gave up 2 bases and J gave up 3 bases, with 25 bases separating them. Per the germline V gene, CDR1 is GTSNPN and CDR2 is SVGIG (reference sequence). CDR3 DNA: TGTGCCTGGAGTCCCTTCGGCTTGGGTGGGTTAGGGGACACTGAAGCTTTCTTT. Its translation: CAWSPFGLGGLGDTEAFF.

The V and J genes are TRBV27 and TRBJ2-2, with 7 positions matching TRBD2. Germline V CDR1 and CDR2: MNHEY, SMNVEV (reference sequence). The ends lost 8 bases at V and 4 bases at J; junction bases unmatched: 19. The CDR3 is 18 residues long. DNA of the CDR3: TGTGCCAGCCATTTAGGTAGCGGGTCGCCTAAGGCCACCGGGGAGCTGTTTTTT. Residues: CASHLGSGSPKATGELFF.

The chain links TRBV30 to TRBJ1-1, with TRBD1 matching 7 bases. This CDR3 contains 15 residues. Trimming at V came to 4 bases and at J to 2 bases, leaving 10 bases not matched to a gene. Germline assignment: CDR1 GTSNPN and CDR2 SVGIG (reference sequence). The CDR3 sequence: CAWMGVGTENTEAFF. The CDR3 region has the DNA TGTGCCTGGATGGGGGTAGGGACAGAAAACACTGAAGCTTTCTTT.

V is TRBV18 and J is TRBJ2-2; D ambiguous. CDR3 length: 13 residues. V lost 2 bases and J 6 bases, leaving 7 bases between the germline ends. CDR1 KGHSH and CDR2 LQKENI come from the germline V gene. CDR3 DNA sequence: TGTGCCAGCTCACCAAGTGCTTCCGGGGAGCTGTTTTTT. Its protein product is CASSPSASGELFF. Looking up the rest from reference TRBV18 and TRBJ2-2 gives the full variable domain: NAGVMQNPRHLVRRRGQEARLRCSPMKGHSHVYWYRQLPEEGLKFMVYLQKENIIDESGMPKERFSAEFPKEGPSILRIQQVVRGDSAAYFCASSPSASGELFFGEGSRLTVL.

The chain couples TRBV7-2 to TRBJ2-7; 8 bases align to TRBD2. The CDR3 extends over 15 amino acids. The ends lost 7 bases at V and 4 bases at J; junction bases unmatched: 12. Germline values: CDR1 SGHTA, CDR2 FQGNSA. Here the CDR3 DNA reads TGTGCCAGCACCATTTCTACGGGAGGGAGTTACGAGCAGTACTTC. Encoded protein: CASTISTGGSYEQYF.

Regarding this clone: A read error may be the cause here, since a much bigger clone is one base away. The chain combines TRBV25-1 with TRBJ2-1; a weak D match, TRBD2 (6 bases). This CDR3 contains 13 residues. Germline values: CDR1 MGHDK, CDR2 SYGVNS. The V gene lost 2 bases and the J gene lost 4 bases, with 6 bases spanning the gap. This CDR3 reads CASSEAGYNEQFF. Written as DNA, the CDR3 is TGTGCCAGCAGTGAAGCGGGGTACAATGAGCAGTTCTTC.

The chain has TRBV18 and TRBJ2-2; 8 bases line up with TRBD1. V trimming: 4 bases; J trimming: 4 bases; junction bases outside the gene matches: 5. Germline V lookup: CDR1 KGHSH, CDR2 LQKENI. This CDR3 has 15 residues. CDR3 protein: CASSLRTGRTGELFF. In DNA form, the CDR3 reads TGTGCCAGCTCACTTCGGACAGGGCGCACCGGGGAGCTGTTTTTT.

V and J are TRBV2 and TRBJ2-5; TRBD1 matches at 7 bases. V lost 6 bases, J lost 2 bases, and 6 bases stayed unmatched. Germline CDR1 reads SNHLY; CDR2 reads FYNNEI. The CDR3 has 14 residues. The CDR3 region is CASRDDRVQETQYF. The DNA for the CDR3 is TGTGCCAGCAGGGACGACAGGGTTCAAGAGACCCAGTACTTC.

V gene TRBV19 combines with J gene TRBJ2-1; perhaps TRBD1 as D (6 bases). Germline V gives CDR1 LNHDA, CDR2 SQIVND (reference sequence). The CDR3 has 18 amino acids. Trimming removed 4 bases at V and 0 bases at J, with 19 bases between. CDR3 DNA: TGTGCCAGTAGTAGAATCACCGGGACACCCAGCTCCTACAATGAGCAGTTCTTC. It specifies CASSRITGTPSSYNEQFF.

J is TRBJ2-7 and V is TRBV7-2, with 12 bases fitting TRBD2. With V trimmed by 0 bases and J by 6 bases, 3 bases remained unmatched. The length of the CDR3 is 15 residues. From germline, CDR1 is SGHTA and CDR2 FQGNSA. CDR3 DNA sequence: TGTGCCAGCAGCTTAGCACTAGCGGGAGGCCCCGAGCAGTACTTC. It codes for CASSLALAGGPEQYF.